This T cell receptor beta chain was sequenced for a study of blood T cell repertoires in COVID-19. Study-level background: In each case, the material was cDNA or gDNA derived from T cells, B-cell-depleted T cells, or PBMCs.

As handled by the study authors: How many nucleated cells were present was estimated from reference gene primer amplification. Produced via immunoSEQ multiplex PCR; TCRdb's table is partial and in-frame only. The D gene and trimming were derived from the DNA, and the V and J assignments and clone size from that table. Altogether about 260,000 clones are present, about 80% being singletons, with the ten largest covering 1.9%. V dropped 5 bases and J dropped 0 bases, with 10 bases sitting between them. Germline V gene lookup returns CDR1 GTSNPN and CDR2 SVGIG (reference sequence). The CDR3 has 13 residues.

The chain is built from TRBV30 and TRBJ1-1; D remains ambiguous. The source is a woman of 80 years or more with acute or convalescent COVID-19. The source material was peripheral blood. The CDR3 loop reads CAWLQTLNTEAFF. The DNA of the CDR3 is TGTGCCTGGCTACAGACACTGAACACTGAAGCTTTCTTT.